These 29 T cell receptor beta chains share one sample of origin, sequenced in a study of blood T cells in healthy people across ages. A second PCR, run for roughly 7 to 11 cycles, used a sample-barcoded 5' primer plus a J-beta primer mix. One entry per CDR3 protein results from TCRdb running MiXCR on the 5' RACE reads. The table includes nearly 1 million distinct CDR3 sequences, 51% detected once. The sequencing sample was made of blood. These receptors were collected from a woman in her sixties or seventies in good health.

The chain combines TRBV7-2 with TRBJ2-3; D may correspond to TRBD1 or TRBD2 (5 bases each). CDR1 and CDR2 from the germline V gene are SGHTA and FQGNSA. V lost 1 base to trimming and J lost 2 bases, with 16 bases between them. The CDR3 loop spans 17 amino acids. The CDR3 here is CASSLGARWGITDTQYF. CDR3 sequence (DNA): TGTGCCAGCAGCTTAGGGGCGCGCTGGGGGATCACAGATACGCAGTATTTT.

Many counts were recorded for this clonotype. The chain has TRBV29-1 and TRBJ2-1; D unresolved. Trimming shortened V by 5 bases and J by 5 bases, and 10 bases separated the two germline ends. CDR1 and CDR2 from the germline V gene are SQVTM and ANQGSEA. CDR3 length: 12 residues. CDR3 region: CSVMEPDNEQFF. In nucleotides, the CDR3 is TGCAGCGTTATGGAACCAGACAATGAGCAGTTCTTC.

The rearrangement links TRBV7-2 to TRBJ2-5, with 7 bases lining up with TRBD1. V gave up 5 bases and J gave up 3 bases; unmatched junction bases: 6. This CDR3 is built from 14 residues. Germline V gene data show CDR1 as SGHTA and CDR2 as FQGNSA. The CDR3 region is CASSPRQGKETQYF. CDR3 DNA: TGTGCCAGCAGCCCGAGACAGGGTAAAGAGACCCAGTACTTC.

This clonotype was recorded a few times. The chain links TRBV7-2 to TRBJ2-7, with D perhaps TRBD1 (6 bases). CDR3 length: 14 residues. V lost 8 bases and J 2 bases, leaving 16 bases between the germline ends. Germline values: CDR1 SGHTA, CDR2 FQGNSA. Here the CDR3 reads CASGQGWEPYEQYF. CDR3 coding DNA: TGTGCCAGCGGCCAGGGGTGGGAACCCTACGAGCAGTACTTC.

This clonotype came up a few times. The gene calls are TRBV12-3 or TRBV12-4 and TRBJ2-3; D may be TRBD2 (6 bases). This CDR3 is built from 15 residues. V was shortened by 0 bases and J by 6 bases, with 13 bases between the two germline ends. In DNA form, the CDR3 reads TGTGCCAGCAGTTTAGCCGGCGGGATGGATGATACGCAGTATTTT. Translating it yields CASSLAGGMDDTQYF.

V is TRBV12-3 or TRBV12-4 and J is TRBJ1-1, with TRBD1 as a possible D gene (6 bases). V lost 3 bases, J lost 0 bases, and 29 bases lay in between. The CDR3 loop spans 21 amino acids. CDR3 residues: CASSFLGRFHTGQSMNTEAFF. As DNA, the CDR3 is TGTGCCAGCAGTTTCCTAGGTCGGTTTCATACCGGACAGAGCATGAACACTGAAGCTTTCTTT.

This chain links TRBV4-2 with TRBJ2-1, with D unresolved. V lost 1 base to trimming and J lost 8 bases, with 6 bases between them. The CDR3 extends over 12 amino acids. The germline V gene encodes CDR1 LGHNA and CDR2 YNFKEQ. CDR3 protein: CASSQGEDEQFF. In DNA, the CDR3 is TGTGCCAGCAGCCAAGGAGAGGATGAGCAGTTCTTC.

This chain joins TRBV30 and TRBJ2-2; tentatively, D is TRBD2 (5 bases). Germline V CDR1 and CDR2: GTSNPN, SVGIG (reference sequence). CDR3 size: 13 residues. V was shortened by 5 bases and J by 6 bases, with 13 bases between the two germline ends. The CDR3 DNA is TGTGCCTGGTCCGGGGTAAGGGCCGGGGAGCTGTTTTTT. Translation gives CAWSGVRAGELFF. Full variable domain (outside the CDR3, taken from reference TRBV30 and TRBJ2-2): SQTIHQWPATLVQPVGSPLSLECTVEGTSNPNLYWYRQAAGRGLQLLFYSVGIGQISSEVPQNLSASRPQDRQFILSSKKLLLSDSGFYLCAWSGVRAGELFFGEGSRLTVL.

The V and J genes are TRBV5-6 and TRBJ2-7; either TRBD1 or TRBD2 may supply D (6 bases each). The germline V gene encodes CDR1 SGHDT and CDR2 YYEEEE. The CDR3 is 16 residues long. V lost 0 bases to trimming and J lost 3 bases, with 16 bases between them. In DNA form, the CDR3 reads TGTGCCAGCAGCTTGGGACGAGGGGGGCTCAGCTACGAGCAGTACTTC. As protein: CASSLGRGGLSYEQYF.

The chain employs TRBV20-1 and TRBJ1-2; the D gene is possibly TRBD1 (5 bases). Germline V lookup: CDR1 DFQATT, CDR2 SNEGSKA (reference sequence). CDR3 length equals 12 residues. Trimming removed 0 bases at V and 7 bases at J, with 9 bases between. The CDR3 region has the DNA TGCAGTGCTAGAGAAGGGGAGTCTGGCTACACCTTC. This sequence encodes CSAREGESGYTF.

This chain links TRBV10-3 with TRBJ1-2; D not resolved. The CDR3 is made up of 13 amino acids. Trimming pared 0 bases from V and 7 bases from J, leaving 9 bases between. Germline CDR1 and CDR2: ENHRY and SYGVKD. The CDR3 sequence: CAISESGILGYTF. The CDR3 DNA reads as TGTGCCATCAGTGAGTCAGGTATTCTTGGCTACACCTTC.

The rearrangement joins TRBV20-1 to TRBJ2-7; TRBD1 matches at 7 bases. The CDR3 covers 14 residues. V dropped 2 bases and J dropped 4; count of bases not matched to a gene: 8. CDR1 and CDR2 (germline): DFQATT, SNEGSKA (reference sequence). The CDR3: CSARSPGTAYEQYF. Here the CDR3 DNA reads TGCAGTGCTAGAAGCCCCGGGACAGCTTACGAGCAGTACTTC.

The CDR3 spells CASSQDYRGNQPQHF. CDR3 nucleotides: TGCGCCAGCAGCCAAGATTATAGGGGTAATCAGCCCCAGCATTTT. The V call is TRBV4-3, the J call TRBJ1-5; the D gene is possibly TRBD1 (5 bases). V lost 0 bases and J lost 4, with 10 bases in between. The germline CDR1 and CDR2 sequences are LGHNA and YSLEER. This CDR3 comprises 15 residues.

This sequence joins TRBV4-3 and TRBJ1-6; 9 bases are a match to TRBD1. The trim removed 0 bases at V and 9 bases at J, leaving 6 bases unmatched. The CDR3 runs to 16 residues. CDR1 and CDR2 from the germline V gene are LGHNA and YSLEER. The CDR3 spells CASSQDGDRVTSPLHF. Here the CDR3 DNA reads TGCGCCAGCAGCCAAGACGGGGACAGGGTTACTTCACCCCTCCACTTT.

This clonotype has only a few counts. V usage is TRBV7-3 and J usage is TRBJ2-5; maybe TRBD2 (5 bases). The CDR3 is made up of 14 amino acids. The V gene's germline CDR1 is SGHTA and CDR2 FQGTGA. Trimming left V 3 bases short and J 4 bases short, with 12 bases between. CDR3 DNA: TGTGCCAGCAGCTTTTTCGGGAAGGGAGAGACCCAGTACTTC. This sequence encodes CASSFFGKGETQYF.

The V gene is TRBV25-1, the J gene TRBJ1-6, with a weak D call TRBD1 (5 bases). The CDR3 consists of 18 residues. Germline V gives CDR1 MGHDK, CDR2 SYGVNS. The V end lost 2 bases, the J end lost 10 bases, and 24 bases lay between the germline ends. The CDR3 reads CASSEGSFFGGSNSPLHF. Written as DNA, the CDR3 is TGTGCCAGCAGTGAAGGCTCCTTCTTCGGGGGAAGTAACTCACCCCTCCACTTT.

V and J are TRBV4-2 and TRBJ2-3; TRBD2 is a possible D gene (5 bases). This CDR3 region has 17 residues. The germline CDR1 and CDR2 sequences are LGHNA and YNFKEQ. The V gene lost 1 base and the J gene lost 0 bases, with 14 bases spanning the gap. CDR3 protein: CASSQGYRRGSTDTQYF. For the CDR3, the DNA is TGTGCCAGCAGCCAAGGGTATCGACGGGGAAGCACAGATACGCAGTATTTT.

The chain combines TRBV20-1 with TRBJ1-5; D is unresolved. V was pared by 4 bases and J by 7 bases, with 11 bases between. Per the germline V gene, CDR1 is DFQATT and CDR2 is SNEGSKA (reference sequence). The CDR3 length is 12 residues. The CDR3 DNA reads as TGCAGTGCTATGGAGGGAAGACAGCCCCAGCATTTT. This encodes CSAMEGRQPQHF.

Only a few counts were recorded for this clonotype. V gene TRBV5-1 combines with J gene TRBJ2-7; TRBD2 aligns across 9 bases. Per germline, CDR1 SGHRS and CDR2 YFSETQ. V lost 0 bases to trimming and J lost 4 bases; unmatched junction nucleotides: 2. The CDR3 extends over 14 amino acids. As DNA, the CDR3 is TGCGCCAGCAGCTTGGCTAGCGGGAATTACGAGCAGTACTTC. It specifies CASSLASGNYEQYF.

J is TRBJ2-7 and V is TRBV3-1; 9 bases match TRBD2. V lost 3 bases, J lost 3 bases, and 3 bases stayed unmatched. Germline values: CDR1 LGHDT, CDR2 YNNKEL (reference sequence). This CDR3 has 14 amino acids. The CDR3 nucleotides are TGTGCCAGCAGCCAGTCTAGCGGGGTCTACGAGCAGTACTTC. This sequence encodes CASSQSSGVYEQYF.

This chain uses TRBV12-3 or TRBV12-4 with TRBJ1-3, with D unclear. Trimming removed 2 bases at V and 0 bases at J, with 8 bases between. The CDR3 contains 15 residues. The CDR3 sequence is CASSLWSFSGNTIYF. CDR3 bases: TGTGCCAGCAGTTTATGGAGTTTCTCTGGAAACACCATATATTTT.

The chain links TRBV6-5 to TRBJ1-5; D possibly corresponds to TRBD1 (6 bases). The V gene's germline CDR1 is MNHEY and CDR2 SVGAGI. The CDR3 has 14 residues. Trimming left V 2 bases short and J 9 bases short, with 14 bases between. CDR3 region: CASSYRRGAGPQHF. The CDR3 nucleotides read TGTGCCAGCAGTTACCGCAGGGGCGCGGGGCCCCAGCATTTT.

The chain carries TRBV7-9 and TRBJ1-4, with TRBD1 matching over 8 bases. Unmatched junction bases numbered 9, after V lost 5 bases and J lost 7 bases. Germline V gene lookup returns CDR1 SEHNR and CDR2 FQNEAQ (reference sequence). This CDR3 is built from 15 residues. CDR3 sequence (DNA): TGTGCCAGCAGCCCTGGACAGGGTAGGACTGAAAAACTGTTTTTT. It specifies CASSPGQGRTEKLFF. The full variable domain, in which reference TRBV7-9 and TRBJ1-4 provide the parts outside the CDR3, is DTGVSQNPRHKITKRGQNVTFRCDPISEHNRLYWYRQTLGQGPEFLTYFQNEAQLEKSRLLSDRFSAERPKGSFSTLEIQRTEQGDSAMYLCASSPGQGRTEKLFFGSGTQLSVL.

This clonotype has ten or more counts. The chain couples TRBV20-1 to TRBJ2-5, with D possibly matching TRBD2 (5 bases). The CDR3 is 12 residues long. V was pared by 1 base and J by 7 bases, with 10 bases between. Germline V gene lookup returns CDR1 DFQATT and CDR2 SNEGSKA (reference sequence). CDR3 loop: CSARAAALTQYF. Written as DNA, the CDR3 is TGCAGTGCTAGAGCAGCGGCGTTGACCCAGTACTTC.

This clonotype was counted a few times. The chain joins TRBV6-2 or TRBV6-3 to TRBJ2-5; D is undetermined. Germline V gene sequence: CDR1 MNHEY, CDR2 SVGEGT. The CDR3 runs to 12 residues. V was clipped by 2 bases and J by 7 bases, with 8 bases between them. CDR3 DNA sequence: TGTGCCAGCAGTTACGGGAAAGGGACCCAGTACTTC. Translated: CASSYGKGTQYF.

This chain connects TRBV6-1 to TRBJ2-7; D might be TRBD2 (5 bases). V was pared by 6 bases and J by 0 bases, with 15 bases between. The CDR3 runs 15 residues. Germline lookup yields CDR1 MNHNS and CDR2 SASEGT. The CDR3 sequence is CASSQRTPSSYEQYF. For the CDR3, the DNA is TGTGCCAGCAGCCAGCGGACCCCCTCCTCCTACGAGCAGTACTTC.

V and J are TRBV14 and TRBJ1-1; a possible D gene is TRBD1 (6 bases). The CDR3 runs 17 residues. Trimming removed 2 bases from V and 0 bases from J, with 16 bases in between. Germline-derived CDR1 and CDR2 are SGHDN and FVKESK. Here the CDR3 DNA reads TGTGCCAGCAGCCAACGGAAAGGGGGGGTCATGAACACTGAAGCTTTCTTT. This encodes CASSQRKGGVMNTEAFF.

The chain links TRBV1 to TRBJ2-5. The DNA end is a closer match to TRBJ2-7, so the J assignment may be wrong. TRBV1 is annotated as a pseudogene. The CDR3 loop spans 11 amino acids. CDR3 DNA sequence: TGCACCAGCAGCCATCTCTACGAGCAGTACTTC. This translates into CTSSHLYEQYF.

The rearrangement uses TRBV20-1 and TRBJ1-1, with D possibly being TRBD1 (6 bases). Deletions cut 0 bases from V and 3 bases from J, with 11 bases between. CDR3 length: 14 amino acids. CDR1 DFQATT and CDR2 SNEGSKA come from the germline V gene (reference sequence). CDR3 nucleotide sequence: TGCAGTGCTAGAGATGTCAGGGGATACACTGAAGCTTTCTTT. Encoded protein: CSARDVRGYTEAFF.